This entry lists 6 T cell receptor beta chains sequenced from one sample in a study of CD8 T cells in Susac syndrome. Random hexamers served to reverse transcribe roughly 0.45 to 1 ug RNA. TCRdb re-called the immunoSEQ multiplex PCR reads with MiXCR, one entry per CDR3 protein. The data show 200,000 or so distinct CDR3 sequences, over 90% seen once. Source material: CD4+ T cells from PBMCs. These receptors came from a human donor with multiple sclerosis.

The chain has TRBV20-1 and TRBJ2-7, with D perhaps TRBD2 (6 bases). Per germline, CDR1 DFQATT and CDR2 SNEGSKA (reference sequence). Trimming pared 3 bases from V and 7 bases from J, leaving 10 bases between. The CDR3 has 11 residues. This CDR3 is CSASLGREQYF. CDR3 coding DNA: TGCAGTGCTAGTTTAGGGAGGGAGCAGTACTTC.

V and J are TRBV29-1 and TRBJ1-1; 7 nucleotides line up with TRBD1. Germline CDR1 and CDR2: SQVTM and ANQGSEA. V lost 7 bases to trimming and J lost 5 bases; unmatched junction nucleotides: 10. The CDR3 runs to 13 residues. CDR3 DNA sequence: TGCAGCGGATCAAACAGGGGAAGAACTGAAGCTTTCTTT. Its translation is CSGSNRGRTEAFF.

This clonotype has just a few counts. The CDR3 region is CASCSLSCYEQYF. The CDR3 region has the DNA TGTGCCAGCTGTAGCCTATCCTGCTACGAGCAGTACTTC. The J gene is TRBJ2-7, the V gene TRBV12-3 or TRBV12-4; unclear D gene. Trimming took 8 bases from V and 3 from J, leaving 14 bases between them. The CDR3 spans 13 residues.

V usage is TRBV9 and J usage is TRBJ2-4, with D perhaps TRBD1 (7 bases). The CDR3 has 12 residues. V was cut by 4 bases and J by 13 bases, with 15 bases left in between. Germline lookup yields CDR1 SGDLS and CDR2 YYNGEE. CDR3 loop: CASSRGDSKQYF. In DNA, the CDR3 is TGTGCCAGCAGCAGGGGGGACAGTAAACAGTACTTC.

The CDR3 DNA reads TGTGCCAGCAGCCGTCCCTCATCCCGAACCGTCGATGAGCAGTTCTTC. Translating it yields CASSRPSSRTVDEQFF. The chain recombines TRBV7-9 with TRBJ2-1, with D uncertain. From germline, CDR1 is SEHNR and CDR2 FQNEAQ (reference sequence). Deletions cut 5 bases from V and 8 bases from J, with 22 bases between. The length of the CDR3 is 16 residues.

The chain has TRBV6-1 and TRBJ2-3; 10 nucleotides line up with TRBD2. V trimming: 6 bases; J trimming: 3 bases; junction bases outside the gene matches: 9. The germline CDR1 and CDR2 sequences are MNHNS and SASEGT. There are 16 residues in the CDR3. The CDR3 is CASRVRTSGLTDTQYF. DNA for the CDR3: TGTGCCAGCAGGGTCCGGACTAGCGGCCTTACAGATACGCAGTATTTT.